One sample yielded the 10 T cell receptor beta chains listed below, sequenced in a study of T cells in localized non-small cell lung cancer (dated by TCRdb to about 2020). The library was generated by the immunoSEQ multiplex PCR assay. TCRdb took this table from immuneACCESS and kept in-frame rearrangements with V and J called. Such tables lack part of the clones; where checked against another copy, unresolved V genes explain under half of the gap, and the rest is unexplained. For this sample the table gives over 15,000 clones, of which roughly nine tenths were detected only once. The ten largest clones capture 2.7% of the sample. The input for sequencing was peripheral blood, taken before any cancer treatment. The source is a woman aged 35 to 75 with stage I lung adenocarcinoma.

CDR3 in amino acids: CASSSRLASTTQYF. The CDR3 DNA sequence: TGTGCCAGCAGCTCAAGACTAGCTTCGACGACGCAGTATTTT. The chain joins TRBV7-2 to TRBJ2-3; 7 bases map to TRBD2. Germline CDR1 SGHTA, CDR2 FQGNSA. V shed 4 bases and J 9 bases; nucleotides not matched to a gene: 10. The CDR3 length is 14 residues.

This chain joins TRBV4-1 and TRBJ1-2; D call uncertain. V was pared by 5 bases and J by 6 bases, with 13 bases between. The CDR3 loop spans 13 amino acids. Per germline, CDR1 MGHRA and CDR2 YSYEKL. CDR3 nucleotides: TGCGCCAGCAGCACCCTCGTCGGGGATGGCTACACCTTC. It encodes CASSTLVGDGYTF.

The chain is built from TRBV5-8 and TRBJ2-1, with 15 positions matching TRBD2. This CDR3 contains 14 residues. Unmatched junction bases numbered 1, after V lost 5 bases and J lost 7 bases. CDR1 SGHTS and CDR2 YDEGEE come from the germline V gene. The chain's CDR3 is CASRGLAGGNEQFF. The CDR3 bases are TGTGCCAGCAGGGGACTAGCGGGGGGTAATGAGCAGTTCTTC.

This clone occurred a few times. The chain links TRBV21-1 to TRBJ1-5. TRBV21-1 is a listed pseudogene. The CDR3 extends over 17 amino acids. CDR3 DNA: TGTGCCAGCAGCCCGTCGGGACGGTCGGTAGGCAATCAGCCCCAGCATTTT. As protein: CASSPSGRSVGNQPQHF.

This chain's CDR3 is CASTQPGQTEAFF. The CDR3 coding sequence is TGCGCCAGCACCCAGCCGGGTCAAACTGAAGCTTTCTTT. The genes are TRBV5-1 and TRBJ1-1; D is unresolved. CDR3 length: 13 amino acids. The V and J ends lost 6 bases and 5 bases respectively, with 14 bases between them. CDR1 is SGHRS and CDR2 is YFSETQ in the germline V gene. The whole variable domain, remainder taken from reference TRBV5-1 and TRBJ1-1, is KAGVTQTPRYLIKTRGQQVTLSCSPISGHRSVSWYQQTPGQGLQFLFEYFSETQRNKGNFPGRFSGRQFSNSRSEMNVSTLELGDSALYLCASTQPGQTEAFFGQGTRLTVV.

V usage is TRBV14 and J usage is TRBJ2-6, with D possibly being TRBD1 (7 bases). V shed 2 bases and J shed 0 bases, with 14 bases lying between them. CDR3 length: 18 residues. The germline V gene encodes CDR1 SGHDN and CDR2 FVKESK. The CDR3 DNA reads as TGTGCCAGCAGCCAATTGGAGGGACAGAGCTCTGGGGCCAACGTCCTGACTTTC. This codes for CASSQLEGQSSGANVLTF.

CDR3 in amino acids: CASSLVRNSPLHF. DNA for the CDR3: TGTGCCAGCAGCTTGGTCCGAAATTCACCCCTCCACTTT. The chain uses TRBV5-4 and TRBJ1-6; D not resolved. Germline V CDR1 and CDR2: SGHNT, YYREEE (reference sequence). The CDR3 has 13 residues. Trimming took 0 bases from V and 7 from J, leaving 5 bases between them.

CDR3 protein: CASSPGEKLFF. The CDR3 nucleotides are TGTGCCAGCAGCCCGGGTGAAAAACTGTTTTTT. The chain couples TRBV7-6 to TRBJ1-4; D uncertain. V shed 5 bases and J shed 7 bases, with 5 bases lying between them. This CDR3 has 11 residues. Germline assignment: CDR1 SGHVS and CDR2 FNYEAQ.

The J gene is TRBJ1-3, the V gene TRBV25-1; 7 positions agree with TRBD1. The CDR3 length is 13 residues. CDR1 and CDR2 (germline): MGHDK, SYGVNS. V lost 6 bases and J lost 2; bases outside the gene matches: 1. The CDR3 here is CASRTGAGNTIYF. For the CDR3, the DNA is TGTGCCAGCAGAACAGGGGCTGGAAACACCATATATTTT. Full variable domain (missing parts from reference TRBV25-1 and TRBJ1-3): EADIYQTPRYLVIGTGKKITLECSQTMGHDKMYWYQQDPGMELHLIHYSYGVNSTEKGDLSSESTVSRIRTEHFPLTLESARPSHTSQYLCASRTGAGNTIYFGEGSWLTVV.

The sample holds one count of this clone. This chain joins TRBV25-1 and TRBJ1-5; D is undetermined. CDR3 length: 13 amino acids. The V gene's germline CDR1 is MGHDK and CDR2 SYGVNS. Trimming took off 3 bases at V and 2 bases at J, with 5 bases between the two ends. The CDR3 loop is CASSDRGNQPQHF. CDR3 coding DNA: TGTGCCAGCAGTGACCGGGGCAATCAGCCCCAGCATTTT. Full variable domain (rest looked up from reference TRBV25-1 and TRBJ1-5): EADIYQTPRYLVIGTGKKITLECSQTMGHDKMYWYQQDPGMELHLIHYSYGVNSTEKGDLSSESTVSRIRTEHFPLTLESARPSHTSQYLCASSDRGNQPQHFGDGTRLSIL.